A single sample is the source of the 24 T cell receptor beta chains below, sequenced in a study of blood T cell repertoires in COVID-19. The method was immunoSEQ multiplex PCR; TCRdb's version includes in-frame clones alone and lacks a portion of them. This table has fewer than 300,000 clones, approximately 90% appearing once. What was sequenced was PBMCs or T cells enriched from blood (not recorded which). These receptors all come from a man in his forties who had recovered from COVID-19.

V is TRBV29-1 and J is TRBJ2-3, with 8 bases aligning to TRBD1. The CDR3 extends over 15 amino acids. Germline lookup yields CDR1 SQVTM and CDR2 ANQGSEA. V trimming: 6 bases; J trimming: 2 bases; junction bases outside the gene matches: 10. In DNA, the CDR3 is TGCAGCGTGGAGGACAGGGATGCGGACACAGATACGCAGTATTTT. Protein sequence: CSVEDRDADTDTQYF.

The chain links TRBV12-3 or TRBV12-4 to TRBJ1-6; a possible D gene is TRBD1 (6 bases). This CDR3 has 12 residues. V was cut by 6 bases and J by 14 bases, with 14 bases left in between. CDR3 loop: CASSLTTGTLHF. The CDR3 nucleotides are TGTGCCAGCAGCCTGACTACAGGGACCCTCCACTTT.

The chain has TRBV12-3 or TRBV12-4 and TRBJ1-2, with 7 bases aligning to TRBD1. J was trimmed by 7 bases and V by 4 bases; bases with no gene match: 6. This CDR3 is 13 amino acids long. This CDR3 is CASSSQGISGYTF. The CDR3 nucleotides read TGTGCCAGCAGTTCACAGGGGATAAGTGGCTACACCTTC.

The rearrangement links TRBV29-1 to TRBJ2-3; the D gene is possibly TRBD1 (7 bases). Trimming stripped 4 bases from V and 4 bases from J, with 15 bases between. The CDR3 is made up of 14 amino acids. Germline V gene sequence: CDR1 SQVTM, CDR2 ANQGSEA. The CDR3 protein is CSVVGQGGADTQYF. CDR3 DNA sequence: TGCAGCGTTGTGGGCCAGGGGGGCGCAGATACGCAGTATTTT.

The V and J genes are TRBV28 and TRBJ1-3, with D possibly matching TRBD1 (5 bases). This CDR3 is 15 amino acids long. Germline assignment: CDR1 MDHEN and CDR2 SYDVKM. Trimming left V 3 bases short and J 2 bases short, with 11 bases between. The CDR3 nucleotides are TGTGCCAGCAGTTTGGGGGGTGAAGCTGGAAACACCATATATTTT. Its protein product is CASSLGGEAGNTIYF. Based on the CDR3 plus reference TRBV28 and TRBJ1-3, the full variable domain is DVKVTQSSRYLVKRTGEKVFLECVQDMDHENMFWYRQDPGLGLRLIYFSYDVKMKEKGDIPEGYSVSREKKERFSLILESASTNQTSMYLCASSLGGEAGNTIYFGEGSWLTVV.

V usage is TRBV27 and J usage is TRBJ1-1; 12 nucleotides line up with TRBD1. The ends lost 3 bases at V and 6 bases at J; junction bases unmatched: 5. The CDR3 has 15 residues. Germline CDR1 is MNHEY and CDR2 is SMNVEV (reference sequence). In nucleotides, the CDR3 is TGTGCCAGCAGTTTGGGGGACAGGGGGCTTGCTGAAGCTTTCTTT. This encodes CASSLGDRGLAEAFF.

The chain combines TRBV28 with TRBJ2-3, with 8 bases fitting TRBD2. The germline gives CDR1 MDHEN, CDR2 SYDVKM. CDR3 size: 14 residues. The trim removed 5 bases at V and 5 bases at J, leaving 6 bases unmatched. The DNA for the CDR3 is TGTGCCAGCAGTATAGCGGGGTTGGAAGATACGCAGTATTTT. Translated: CASSIAGLEDTQYF.

The chain has TRBV14 and TRBJ2-7, with a possible D match to TRBD1 (5 bases). V was cut by 0 bases and J by 2 bases, with 11 bases left in between. From germline, CDR1 is SGHDN and CDR2 FVKESK. This CDR3 region has 15 residues. The CDR3 reads CASSQEYADTYEQYF. CDR3 coding DNA: TGTGCCAGCAGCCAAGAGTACGCGGACACCTACGAGCAGTACTTC.

J is TRBJ1-4 and V is TRBV18, with TRBD1 matching over 9 bases. Germline CDR1 and CDR2: KGHSH and LQKENI. This CDR3 has 21 amino acids. Trimming removed 8 bases from V and 1 base from J; junction bases left unmatched: 23. The CDR3 reads CASPTRPAHRGHRETNEKLFF. CDR3 bases: TGTGCCAGCCCGACACGCCCTGCCCACAGGGGGCACCGTGAAACTAATGAAAAACTGTTTTTT.

This chain joins TRBV7-6 and TRBJ1-1; D not certain. The CDR3 has 16 residues. Germline CDR1 reads SGHVS; CDR2 reads FNYEAQ. V was cut by 0 bases and J by 2 bases, with 13 bases left in between. The CDR3 is CASSLAPLRANTEAFF. DNA for the CDR3: TGTGCCAGCAGCTTAGCCCCACTGCGGGCCAACACTGAAGCTTTCTTT.

This clone was detected only a few times. V gene TRBV7-9 combines with J gene TRBJ1-2; D is undetermined. This CDR3 contains 16 residues. Trimming stripped 2 bases from V and 0 bases from J, with 13 bases between. CDR1 is SEHNR and CDR2 is FQNEAQ in the germline V gene (reference sequence). The chain's CDR3 is CASSLNVLLANYGYTF. The DNA of the CDR3 is TGTGCCAGCAGCTTAAACGTCCTACTCGCTAACTATGGCTACACCTTC.

The chain combines TRBV27 with TRBJ2-2, with D possibly TRBD2 on 7 matching bases. This CDR3 has 17 amino acids. Germline lookup yields CDR1 MNHEY and CDR2 SMNVEV (reference sequence). V lost 6 bases, J lost 3 bases, and 20 bases lay in between. The CDR3, as DNA: TGTGCCAGCAGCTGGGGCCCGGGGGGCGCGGACACCGGGGAGCTGTTTTTT. Residues: CASSWGPGGADTGELFF.

The chain is built from TRBV7-2 and TRBJ2-2; 8 bases fit TRBD2. Germline CDR1 and CDR2: SGHTA and FQGNSA. The junction had 5 bases not matched to a gene; V was cut back by 5 bases and J by 3 bases. This CDR3 comprises 15 residues. The CDR3 is CASSQRGPDTGELFF. DNA of the CDR3: TGTGCCAGCAGCCAGCGGGGGCCCGACACCGGGGAGCTGTTTTTT.

The gene calls are TRBV7-6 and TRBJ2-5; D perhaps matches TRBD1 (5 bases). V was trimmed by 5 bases and J by 1 base, leaving 14 bases between them. Germline CDR1 SGHVS, CDR2 FNYEAQ. This CDR3 is built from 15 residues. CDR3 sequence reads: CASSPYTGFQETQYF. The CDR3 region has the DNA TGTGCCAGCAGCCCGTATACAGGTTTCCAAGAGACCCAGTACTTC.

This rearrangement joins TRBV7-3 to TRBJ1-1; TRBD1 matches 7 bases. J was trimmed by 4 bases and V by 4 bases; bases with no gene match: 9. Per the germline V gene, CDR1 is SGHTA and CDR2 is FQGTGA. CDR3 length: 15 residues. The CDR3 nucleotides are TGTGCCAGCAGCTATTATAACCCAGGGGGCACTGAAGCTTTCTTT. This translates into CASSYYNPGGTEAFF.

V gene TRBV19 combines with J gene TRBJ1-4; D is uncertain. Trimming left V 4 bases short and J 7 bases short, with 13 bases between. Germline lookup yields CDR1 LNHDA and CDR2 SQIVND (reference sequence). There are 14 residues in the CDR3. CDR3 in amino acids: CASSTQVYGEKLFF. In DNA form, the CDR3 reads TGTGCCAGTAGTACCCAAGTGTACGGTGAAAAACTGTTTTTT.

The gene calls are TRBV29-1 and TRBJ2-3; TRBD1 might be the D (5 bases). The V end lost 7 bases, the J end lost 0 bases, and 11 bases lay between the germline ends. Germline V CDR1 and CDR2: SQVTM, ANQGSEA. The CDR3 extends over 13 amino acids. The CDR3 protein is CSGGSGSTDTQYF. The CDR3 nucleotides read TGCAGCGGGGGCTCTGGCAGCACAGATACGCAGTATTTT.

This clone was seen a single time. This rearrangement joins TRBV28 to TRBJ1-1; 7 bases fit TRBD1. The CDR3 extends over 17 amino acids. Germline CDR1 is MDHEN and CDR2 is SYDVKM. J gave up 1 base and V 2 bases, and 10 bases lay outside the gene matches. CDR3 sequence: CASSLTVRQGRNTEAFF. The CDR3 DNA is TGTGCCAGCAGTTTAACGGTCAGACAGGGTAGGAACACTGAAGCTTTCTTT.

The chain has TRBV7-3 and TRBJ2-2; TRBD1 matches 11 bases. Germline CDR1 SGHTA, CDR2 FQGTGA. The CDR3 covers 14 residues. V was pared by 5 bases and J by 5 bases, with 1 base of the junction left unmatched. The CDR3 loop is CASSGQGATGELFF. CDR3 nucleotides: TGTGCCAGCAGCGGACAGGGGGCAACCGGGGAGCTGTTTTTT.

The chain joins TRBV12-3 or TRBV12-4 to TRBJ2-2; D is unresolved. Trimming removed 6 bases at V and 2 bases at J, with 7 bases between. The CDR3 length is 13 residues. The CDR3 spells CASRSRNTGELFF. CDR3 in DNA: TGTGCCAGCAGATCCAGAAACACCGGGGAGCTGTTTTTT.

The V call is TRBV7-9, the J call TRBJ1-5, with no clear D. Germline V gives CDR1 SEHNR, CDR2 FQNEAQ (reference sequence). Trimming pared 5 bases from V and 9 bases from J, leaving 23 bases between. The CDR3 is 16 amino acids. CDR3 protein: CASSPREAAGNWPQHF. CDR3 bases: TGTGCCAGCAGCCCAAGAGAGGCAGCTGGAAATTGGCCCCAGCATTTT.

The chain joins TRBV5-1 to TRBJ2-1, with D possibly being TRBD1 (5 bases). In germline, CDR1 is SGHRS, CDR2 YFSETQ. The ends were cut back, 4 bases at V and 3 bases at J, with 5 bases in the middle. This CDR3 spans 12 amino acids. CDR3 coding DNA: TGCGCCAGCAGCACAGGCTACAATGAGCAGTTCTTC. It codes for CASSTGYNEQFF.

The V and J genes are TRBV6-2 or TRBV6-3 and TRBJ2-1; no reliable D call. The V and J ends lost 3 bases and 0 bases respectively, with 9 bases between them. This CDR3 contains 15 residues. CDR1 and CDR2 from the germline V gene are MNHEY and SVGEGT. The CDR3 DNA reads as TGTGCCAGCAGTTATCGCGCACTCTCCTACAATGAGCAGTTCTTC. Translation: CASSYRALSYNEQFF.

J is TRBJ2-7 and V is TRBV3-1 (or the pseudogene TRBV3-2); 10 bases fit TRBD2. There are 16 residues in the CDR3. The germline gives CDR1 LGHDT, CDR2 YNNKEL (reference sequence). With V trimmed by 6 bases and J by 7 bases, 15 bases remained unmatched. The CDR3 is CASSPGSAGGPNEQYF. CDR3 coding DNA: TGTGCCAGCAGTCCCGGGTCAGCGGGAGGGCCGAATGAGCAGTACTTC.